The entry below describes one T cell receptor (beta chain). What it binds is not known. Germline CDR1 is MNHNY and CDR2 is SVGAGI (reference sequence). V was shortened by 2 bases and J by 1 base, with 14 bases between the two germline ends. The CDR3 extends over 16 amino acids. There were only Caucasian adults among the donors, and all lived in Nashville, Tennessee. This was a deep-level run. Repertoires were generated with immunoSEQ multiplex PCR, while TCRdb's copy carries only in-frame clones and drops some. This table holds about half a million clones, around four fifths found once. This entry is derived from a study of shared clonotypes between healthy human individuals. Notes on the study in general: A limitation of the genetic and exposure-history diversity represented arose from few donors.

Sequenced material: PBMCs. The origin of this receptor is a woman aged 40 to 49 in good health. Some clones in this sample may be carry-over from other donors' samples. The gene calls are TRBV6-6 and TRBJ1-1; maybe TRBD1 (6 bases). The CDR3 DNA follows: TGTGCCAGCAGTTACATCCTCGGACAGAAGAACACTGAAGCTTTCTTT. Its protein product is CASSYILGQKNTEAFF.